A single sample is the source of the 9 T cell receptor beta chains below, sequenced in a study of shared clonotypes between healthy human individuals. The repertoire was sequenced with immunoSEQ multiplex PCR; TCRdb's copy has only in-frame clones and lacks some. The sample includes a few million clones, approximately 96% of them seen just once. The sequencing input was naive CD4+ T cells sorted from blood. Described subset: CD45RA+ positively selected. Source of these receptors: a man aged 18 to 35 in good health.

V gene TRBV7-2 combines with J gene TRBJ1-2; D uncertain. Trimming left V 5 bases short and J 5 bases short, with 9 bases between. This CDR3 comprises 12 residues. Germline V CDR1 and CDR2: SGHTA, FQGNSA. CDR3 protein: CASSQLNYGYTF. CDR3 in DNA: TGTGCCAGCAGCCAGCTAAATTATGGCTACACCTTC.

This sequence joins TRBV27 and TRBJ2-7, with D maybe TRBD1 (6 bases). Trimming removed 4 bases at V and 2 bases at J, with 15 bases between. The V gene's germline CDR1 is MNHEY and CDR2 SMNVEV (reference sequence). The CDR3 consists of 15 residues. The CDR3 is CASSSHRDLTYEQYF. CDR3 coding DNA: TGTGCCAGCAGTTCTCACAGGGATTTGACCTACGAGCAGTACTTC.

V and J are TRBV2 and TRBJ1-2; D ambiguous. CDR3 length: 11 amino acids. CDR1 and CDR2 (germline): SNHLY, FYNNEI. The ends were cut back, 6 bases at V and 4 bases at J, with 6 bases in the middle. CDR3 nucleotide sequence: TGTGCCAGCAGGACTTCCTATGGCTACACCTTC. Protein: CASRTSYGYTF.

This sequence joins TRBV2 and TRBJ2-2; weak D call: TRBD1 (8 bases). Trimming removed 9 bases at V and 5 bases at J, with 16 bases between. The CDR3 is made up of 14 amino acids. Per germline, CDR1 SNHLY and CDR2 FYNNEI. CDR3 in DNA: TGTGCCAGTCGGGGGGACAGGTATACCGGGGAGCTGTTTTTT. Translation: CASRGDRYTGELFF.

The J gene is TRBJ2-7, the V gene TRBV2; TRBD1 aligns across 11 bases. V shed 6 bases and J 4 bases; nucleotides not matched to a gene: 5. The CDR3 length is 14 residues. Germline V CDR1 and CDR2: SNHLY, FYNNEI. The CDR3 sequence is CASSIGTGGYEQYF. CDR3 bases: TGTGCCAGCAGCATCGGGACAGGGGGATACGAGCAGTACTTC.

The chain links TRBV6-1 to TRBJ2-5; D perhaps matches TRBD1 (5 bases). The CDR3 totals 14 residues. V dropped 5 bases and J dropped 2 bases, with 12 bases sitting between them. CDR1 and CDR2 (germline): MNHNS, SASEGT. The CDR3 nucleotides are TGTGCCAGCAGTTTCGGATCAGGGCAAGAGACCCAGTACTTC. This gives the protein CASSFGSGQETQYF.

CDR3 sequence: CASSPYAGGEEQYF. Written as DNA, the CDR3 is TGCGCCAGCAGCCCCTATGCGGGGGGGGAGGAGCAGTACTTC. The rearrangement joins TRBV5-1 to TRBJ2-7; 9 positions match TRBD2. With 4 bases clipped from V and 7 bases from J, the junction kept 9 bases outside the gene matches. Per the germline V gene, CDR1 is SGHRS and CDR2 is YFSETQ. This CDR3 region has 14 residues.

The genes are TRBV7-2 and TRBJ2-7, with 7 bases fitting TRBD2. The CDR3 covers 15 residues. CDR1 and CDR2 from the germline V gene are SGHTA and FQGNSA. Unmatched junction bases numbered 15, after V lost 4 bases and J lost 9 bases. CDR3 sequence reads: CASSSSAGLYEWQYF. CDR3 sequence (DNA): TGTGCCAGCAGCTCGTCAGCGGGACTCTACGAGTGGCAGTACTTC.

The CDR3: CASSQEGGLLSQPQHF. In nucleotides, the CDR3 is TGCGCCAGCAGCCAAGAGGGGGGGCTTTTAAGCCAGCCCCAGCATTTT. This chain uses TRBV4-1 with TRBJ1-5; perhaps TRBD1 as D (6 bases). The CDR3 sequence is 16 residues long. Germline V gene data show CDR1 as MGHRA and CDR2 as YSYEKL. The V gene lost 0 bases and the J gene lost 7 bases, with 16 bases spanning the gap.